The T cell receptor (beta chain) under discussion was sequenced for a study of CD8 T cells in Susac syndrome. On the study more broadly: The Susac syndrome patients that were sequenced included roughly six with active disease and fewer than 10 in remission.

RNA in amounts of about 0.5 to 1 ug was reverse transcribed with random hexamers. TCRdb processed the immunoSEQ multiplex PCR reads anew with MiXCR; each CDR3 protein has one entry. The sample lists more than 150,000 distinct CDR3 sequences, 95% to 97% seen once, with around 0.12% in the top ten. The authors negatively isolated CD8+ and CD4+ T cells and FACS-enriched TEMRA cells. Germline assignment: CDR1 LNHNV and CDR2 YYDKDF (reference sequence). Trimming pared 0 bases from V and 5 bases from J, leaving 10 bases between. The CDR3 loop spans 14 amino acids. This clonotype occurred once. Its cognate antigen is unknown. Overall study findings and caveats: The CD4+ T cell repertoires in Susac syndrome did not show any clonal expansion.

The sequencing input was CD4+ T cells from PBMCs. V gene TRBV15 combines with J gene TRBJ2-5; D gene unclear. This receptor was identified in a human donor with Susac syndrome. The chain's CDR3 is CATSRDPKAETQYF. The CDR3 region has the DNA TGTGCCACCAGCAGAGATCCGAAGGCGGAGACCCAGTACTTC.